This record looks at one T cell receptor beta chain sequence and its context. The sample is drawn from a study of blood T cell repertoires in COVID-19. The method was immunoSEQ multiplex PCR; TCRdb's version includes in-frame clones alone and lacks a portion of them. The table includes 130,000 or so clones, around 84% detected once. This CDR3 comprises 15 residues. Trimming left V 1 base short and J 7 bases short, with 14 bases between. CDR1 is SGHTA, CDR2 FQGNSA, per germline. This receptor was obtained from a woman older than 75 with acute or convalescent COVID-19. Input material: peripheral blood. The chain recombines TRBV7-2 with TRBJ2-1, with TRBD1 as a possible D gene (7 bases). CDR3 DNA sequence: TGTGCCAGCAGCTTAGGGGGAGGCAGGGGGAATGAGCAGTTCTTC. It encodes CASSLGGGRGNEQFF.